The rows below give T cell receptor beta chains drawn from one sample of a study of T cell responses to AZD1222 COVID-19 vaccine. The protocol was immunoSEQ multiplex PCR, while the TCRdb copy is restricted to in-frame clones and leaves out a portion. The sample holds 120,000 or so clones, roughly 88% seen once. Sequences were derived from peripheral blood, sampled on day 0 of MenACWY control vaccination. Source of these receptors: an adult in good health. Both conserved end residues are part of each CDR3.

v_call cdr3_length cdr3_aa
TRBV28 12 CASSISTDTQYF
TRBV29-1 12 CSVVSAQETQYF
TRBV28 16 CASSLRQGFFNSPLHF
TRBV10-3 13 CAIGELGGSPLHF
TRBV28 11 CASSSQDKQHF
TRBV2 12 CASSLENTEAFF
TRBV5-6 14 CASSLAGLNSPLHF
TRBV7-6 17 CASSLSPSSGSSYEQYF
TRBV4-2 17 CASSPWTGDISNQPQHF
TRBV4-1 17 CASSQVPGTPGADTQYF
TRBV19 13 CASERTGGEKLFF
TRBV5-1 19 CASSLVGSGGSSSYNEQFF
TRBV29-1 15 CSARTKLLSTDTQYF
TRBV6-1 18 CASSEETGLAGAYYTQYF
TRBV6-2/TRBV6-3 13 CASSYRGDQPQHF
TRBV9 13 CASSPTHNSPLHF
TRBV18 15 CASSPGLAGKETQYF
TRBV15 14 CATSRDRFPDTQYF
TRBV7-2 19 CASSLGRVRAGGDKNIQYF
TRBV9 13 CASSADPEETQYF
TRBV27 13 CASSPDLTDTQYF
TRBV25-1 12 CASSDLGGTQYF
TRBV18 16 CASSPGTGTSGNTIYF
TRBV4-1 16 CATRPNFLDRLYGYTF
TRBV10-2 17 CASSESGEQSSYNEQFF
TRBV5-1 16 CASSLMTSGSTDTQYF
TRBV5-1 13 CASSLGDTYEQYF
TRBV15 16 CATSRDQGLGTDTQYF
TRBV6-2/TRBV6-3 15 CASSYGAGLNTEAFF
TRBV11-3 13 CASTDRGNSPLHF
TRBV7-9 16 CASSSLGVEGYNEQFF
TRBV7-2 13 CASSLWGFNEQFF
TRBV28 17 CASSFQNLAGGPNEQFF